Listed below are T cell receptor beta chains from one sample, sequenced in a study of T cells in Graves' hyperthyroidism and ophthalmopathy. TCRdb itself ran the multiplex PCR reads through MiXCR, one entry per CDR3 protein. Seen here are about 360,000 distinct CDR3 sequences, over 10% observed once, and the top ten hold around a tenth. The specimen sequenced was blood. Receptors originate from a young woman with Graves' hyperthyroidism. CDR3s include the opening cysteine and the closing phenylalanine or tryptophan. Fields, in order: J gene, D gene, V gene, clone size, CDR3 protein, CDR3 DNA. D genes are given only for firm matches. Not every row has a clone size; where given, it reads once, few, many or a size class.

TRBJ2-7,TRBD1,TRBV20-1,many,CSGTGPGEQYF,TGCAGTGGGACAGGGCCTGGTGAGCAGTACTTC
TRBJ2-7,TRBD2,TRBV28,many,CASSFSGTSGSFSYEQYF,TGTGCCAGCAGTTTTTCGGGGACTAGCGGGAGCTTCAGCTACGAGCAGTACTTC
TRBJ2-7,TRBD1,TRBV20-1,many,CSARGDRGPYEQYF,TGCAGTGCTAGAGGGGACAGGGGCCCCTACGAGCAGTACTTC
TRBJ2-7,TRBD1,TRBV7-9,many,CASSPGTANYEQYF,TGTGCCAGCAGCCCTGGGACAGCCAACTACGAGCAGTACTTC
TRBJ2-5,.,TRBV28,many,CASSLGQPSPETQYF,TGTGCCAGCAGTTTAGGGCAGCCTTCACCAGAGACCCAGTACTTC
TRBJ2-2,.,TRBV20-1,few,CSAGPYSNTGELFF,TGCAGTGCTGGCCCGTACTCGAACACCGGGGAGCTGTTTTTT
TRBJ2-1,.,TRBV27,few,CASSFWVSSTNEQFF,TGTGCCAGCAGTTTCTGGGTTTCGTCTACCAATGAGCAGTTCTTC
TRBJ2-1,TRBD2,TRBV2,many,CASSRTSGNHEQFF,TGTGCCAGCTCCAGGACTAGCGGGAACCATGAGCAGTTCTTC
TRBJ2-7,.,TRBV2,many,CASSVGLNSYEQYF,TGTGCCAGCAGTGTTGGGCTAAACTCCTACGAGCAGTACTTC
TRBJ2-7,TRBD2,TRBV13,many,CASRTSGTGEQYF,TGTGCCAGTAGGACTAGCGGGACCGGGGAGCAGTACTTC
TRBJ1-4,.,TRBV3-1,many,CASSQGPATNEKLFF,TGTGCCAGCAGCCAGGGACCTGCAACTAATGAAAAACTGTTTTTT
TRBJ2-1,.,TRBV10-3,many,CAISEYESSYNEQFF,TGTGCCATCAGTGAGTACGAGAGCTCCTACAATGAGCAGTTCTTC
TRBJ2-1,.,TRBV18,many,CASSPREMGIYNEQFF,TGTGCCAGCTCACCACGGGAAATGGGCATATACAATGAGCAGTTCTTC
TRBJ2-7,TRBD1,TRBV5-8,.,CASRRVGQGAHEQYF,TGTGCCAGCAGACGGGTGGGACAGGGGGCTCACGAGCAGTACTTC
TRBJ1-6,.,TRBV10-3,.,CAISGPGPDNSPLHF,TGTGCCATCAGTGGACCGGGACCGGATAATTCACCCCTCCACTTT
TRBJ1-1,.,TRBV18,many,CASLQSPDTEAFF,TGTGCCAGCTTACAATCACCAGACACTGAAGCTTTCTTT
TRBJ1-4,.,TRBV28,.,CASSPPGRRNEKLFF,TGTGCCAGCAGTCCCCCGGGACGCCGTAATGAAAAACTGTTTTTT